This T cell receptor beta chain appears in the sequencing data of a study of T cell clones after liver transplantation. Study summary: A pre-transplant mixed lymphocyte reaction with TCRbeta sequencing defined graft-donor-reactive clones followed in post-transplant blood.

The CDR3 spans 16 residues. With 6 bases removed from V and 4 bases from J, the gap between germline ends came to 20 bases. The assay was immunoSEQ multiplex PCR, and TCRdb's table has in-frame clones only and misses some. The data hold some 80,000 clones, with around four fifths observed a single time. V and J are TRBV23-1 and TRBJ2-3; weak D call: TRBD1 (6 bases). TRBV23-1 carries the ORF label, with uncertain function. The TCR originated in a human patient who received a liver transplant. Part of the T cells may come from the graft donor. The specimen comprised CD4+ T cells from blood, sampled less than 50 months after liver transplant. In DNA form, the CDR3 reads TGCGCCAGCAGCCGAACACAGGGCTTTTCCCCAGATACGCAGTATTTT. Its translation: CASSRTQGFSPDTQYF.